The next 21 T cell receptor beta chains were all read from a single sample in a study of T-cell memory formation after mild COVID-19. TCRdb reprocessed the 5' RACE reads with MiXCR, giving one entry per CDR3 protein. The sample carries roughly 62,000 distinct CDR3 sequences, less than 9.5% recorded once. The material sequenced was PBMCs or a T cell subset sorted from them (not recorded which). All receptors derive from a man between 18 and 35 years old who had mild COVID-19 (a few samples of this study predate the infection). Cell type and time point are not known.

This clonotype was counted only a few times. In DNA form, the CDR3 reads TGTGCCAGCAGAGGAGACAGGGAAAGGCAGTTCTTC. Its translation is CASRGDRERQFF. This chain joins TRBV6-1 and TRBJ2-1; TRBD1 aligns across 7 bases. Germline V gives CDR1 MNHNS, CDR2 SASEGT. Trimming took 6 bases from V and 12 from J; bases not matched to a gene: 8. The CDR3 extends over 12 amino acids.

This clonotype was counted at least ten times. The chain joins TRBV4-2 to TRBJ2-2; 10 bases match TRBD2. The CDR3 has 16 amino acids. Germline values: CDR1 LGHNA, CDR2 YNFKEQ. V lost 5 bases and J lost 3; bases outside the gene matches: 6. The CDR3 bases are TGTGCCAGCAGCGAGCGGGGGGGCGATGACACCGGGGAGCTGTTTTTT. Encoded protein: CASSERGGDDTGELFF.

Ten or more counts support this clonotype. CDR3 loop: CASSLGPGRSVQETQYF. The CDR3 DNA reads TGTGCCAGCAGCTTAGGTCCGGGCAGGAGTGTCCAAGAGACCCAGTACTTC. The gene calls are TRBV7-6 and TRBJ2-5; D is unresolved. Trimming stripped 1 base from V and 1 base from J, with 16 bases between. Germline V gene sequence: CDR1 SGHVS, CDR2 FNYEAQ. The CDR3 length is 17 residues.

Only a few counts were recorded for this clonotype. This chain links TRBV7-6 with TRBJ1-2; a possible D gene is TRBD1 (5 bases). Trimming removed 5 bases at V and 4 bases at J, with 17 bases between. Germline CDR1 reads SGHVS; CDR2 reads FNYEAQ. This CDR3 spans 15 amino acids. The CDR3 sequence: CASSKGEGVGYGYTF. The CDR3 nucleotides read TGTGCCAGCAGCAAAGGGGAGGGCGTTGGCTATGGCTACACCTTC.

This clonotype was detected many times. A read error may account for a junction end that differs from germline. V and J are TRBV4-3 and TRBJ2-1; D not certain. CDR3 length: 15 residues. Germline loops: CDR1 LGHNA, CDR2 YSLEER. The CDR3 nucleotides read TGCGCCAGCAGCCAATTGTCAGATGCCGGCAATCAGCAGTTCTTC. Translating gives CASSQLSDAGNQQFF.

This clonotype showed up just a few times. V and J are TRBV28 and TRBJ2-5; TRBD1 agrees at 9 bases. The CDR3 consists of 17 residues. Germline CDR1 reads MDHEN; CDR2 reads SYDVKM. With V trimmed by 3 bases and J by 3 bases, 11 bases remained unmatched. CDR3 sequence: CASSLGLGQGGEETQYF. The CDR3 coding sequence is TGTGCCAGCAGTTTGGGGTTGGGACAGGGAGGAGAAGAGACCCAGTACTTC.

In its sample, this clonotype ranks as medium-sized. CDR3 residues: CASSPGTSGGLTDTQYF. CDR3 bases: TGTGCCAGCAGCCCCGGGACTAGCGGGGGGCTGACAGATACGCAGTATTTT. The chain joins TRBV7-8 to TRBJ2-3; 15 bases are shared with TRBD2. The V and J ends lost 5 bases and 3 bases, in that order; junction bases with no gene match: 6. The CDR3 sequence is 17 residues long. Germline loops: CDR1 SGHVS, CDR2 FQNEAQ.

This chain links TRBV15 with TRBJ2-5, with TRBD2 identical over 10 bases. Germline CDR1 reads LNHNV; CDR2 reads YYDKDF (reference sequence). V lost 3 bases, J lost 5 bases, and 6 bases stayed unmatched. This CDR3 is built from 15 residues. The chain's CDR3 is CATSRSGGAMETQYF. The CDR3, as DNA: TGTGCCACCAGCAGGAGCGGGGGGGCCATGGAGACCCAGTACTTC.

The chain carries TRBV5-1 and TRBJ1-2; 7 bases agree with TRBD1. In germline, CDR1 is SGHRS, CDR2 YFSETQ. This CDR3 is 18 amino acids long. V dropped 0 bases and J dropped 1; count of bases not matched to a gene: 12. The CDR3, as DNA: TGCGCCAGCAGCTTGGGGACTCCGACAGGGCTGTATAACTATGGCTACACCTTC. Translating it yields CASSLGTPTGLYNYGYTF.

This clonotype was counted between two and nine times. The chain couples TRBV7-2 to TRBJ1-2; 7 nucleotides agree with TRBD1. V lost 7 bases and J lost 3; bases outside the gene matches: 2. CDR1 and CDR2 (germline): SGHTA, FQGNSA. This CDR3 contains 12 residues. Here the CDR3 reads CASNGQDYGYTF. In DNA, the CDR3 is TGTGCCAGCAACGGACAGGACTATGGCTACACCTTC.

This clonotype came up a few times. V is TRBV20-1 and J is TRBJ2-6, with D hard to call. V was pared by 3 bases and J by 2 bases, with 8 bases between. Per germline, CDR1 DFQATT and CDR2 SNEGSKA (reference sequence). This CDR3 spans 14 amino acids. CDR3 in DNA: TGCAGTGCTAGTTGGGTCCCTGGGGCCAACGTCCTGACTTTC. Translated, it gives CSASWVPGANVLTF.

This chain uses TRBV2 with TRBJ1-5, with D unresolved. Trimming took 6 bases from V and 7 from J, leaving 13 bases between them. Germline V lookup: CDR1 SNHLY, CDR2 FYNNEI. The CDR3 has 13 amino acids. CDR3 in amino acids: CASREREEQPQHF. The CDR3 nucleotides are TGTGCCAGCAGGGAAAGGGAAGAACAGCCCCAGCATTTT.

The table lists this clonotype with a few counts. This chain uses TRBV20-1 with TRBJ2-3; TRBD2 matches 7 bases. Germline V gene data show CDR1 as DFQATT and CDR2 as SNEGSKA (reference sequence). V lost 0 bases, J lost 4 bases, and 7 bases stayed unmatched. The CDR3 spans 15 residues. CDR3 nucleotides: TGCAGTGCTAGAGATGTACAGCGGGGTGCAGATACGCAGTATTTT. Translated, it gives CSARDVQRGADTQYF.

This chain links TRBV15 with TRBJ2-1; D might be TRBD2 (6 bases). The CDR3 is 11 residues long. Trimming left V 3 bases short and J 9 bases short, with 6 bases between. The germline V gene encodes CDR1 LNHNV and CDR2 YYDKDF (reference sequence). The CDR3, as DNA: TGTGCCACCAGCAGCGGGGGTGAGCAGTTCTTC. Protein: CATSSGGEQFF.

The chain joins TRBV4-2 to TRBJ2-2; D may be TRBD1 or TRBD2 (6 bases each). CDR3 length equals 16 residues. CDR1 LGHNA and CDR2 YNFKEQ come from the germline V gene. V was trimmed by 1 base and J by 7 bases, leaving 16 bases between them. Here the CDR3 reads CASSQAGTGAYGELFF. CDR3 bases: TGTGCCAGCAGCCAAGCGGGGACGGGGGCATACGGGGAGCTGTTTTTT.

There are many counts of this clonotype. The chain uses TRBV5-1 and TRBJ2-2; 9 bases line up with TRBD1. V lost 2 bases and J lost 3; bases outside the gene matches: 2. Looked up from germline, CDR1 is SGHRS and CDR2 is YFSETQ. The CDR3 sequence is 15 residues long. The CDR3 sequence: CASSFTGGDTGELFF. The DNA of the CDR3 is TGCGCCAGCAGCTTTACAGGGGGCGACACCGGGGAGCTGTTTTTT. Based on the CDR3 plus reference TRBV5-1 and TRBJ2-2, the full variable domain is KAGVTQTPRYLIKTRGQQVTLSCSPISGHRSVSWYQQTPGQGLQFLFEYFSETQRNKGNFPGRFSGRQFSNSRSEMNVSTLELGDSALYLCASSFTGGDTGELFFGEGSRLTVL.

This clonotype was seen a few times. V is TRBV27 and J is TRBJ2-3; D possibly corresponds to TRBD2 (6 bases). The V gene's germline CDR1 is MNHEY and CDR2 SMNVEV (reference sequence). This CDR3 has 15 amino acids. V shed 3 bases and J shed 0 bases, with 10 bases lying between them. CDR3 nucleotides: TGTGCCAGCAGTTTTAGCGGCTTTAGCACAGATACGCAGTATTTT. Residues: CASSFSGFSTDTQYF.

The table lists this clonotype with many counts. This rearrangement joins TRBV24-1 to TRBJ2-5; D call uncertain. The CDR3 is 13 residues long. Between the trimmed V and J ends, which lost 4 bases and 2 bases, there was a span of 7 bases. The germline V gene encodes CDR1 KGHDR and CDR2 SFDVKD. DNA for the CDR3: TGTGCCACCAGTGACAGCTTTCAAGAGACCCAGTACTTC. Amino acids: CATSDSFQETQYF.

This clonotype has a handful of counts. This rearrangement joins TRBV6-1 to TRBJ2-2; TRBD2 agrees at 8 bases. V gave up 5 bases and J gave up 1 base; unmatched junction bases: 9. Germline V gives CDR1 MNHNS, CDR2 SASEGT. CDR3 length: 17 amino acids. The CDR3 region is CASSLRGAGVNTGELFF. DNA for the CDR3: TGTGCCAGCAGTCTACGGGGAGCGGGGGTGAACACCGGGGAGCTGTTTTTT.

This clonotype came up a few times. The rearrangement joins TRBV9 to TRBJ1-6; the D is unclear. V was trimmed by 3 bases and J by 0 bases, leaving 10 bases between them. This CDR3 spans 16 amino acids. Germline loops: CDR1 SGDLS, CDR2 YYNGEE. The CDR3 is CASSASVSSYNSPLHF. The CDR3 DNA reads TGTGCCAGCAGCGCATCCGTGAGCTCCTATAATTCACCCCTCCACTTT.

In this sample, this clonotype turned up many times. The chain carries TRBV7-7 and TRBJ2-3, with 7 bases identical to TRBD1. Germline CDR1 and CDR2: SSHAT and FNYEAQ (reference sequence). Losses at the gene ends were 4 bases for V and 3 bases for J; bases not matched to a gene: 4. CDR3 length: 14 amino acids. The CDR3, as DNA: TGTGCCAGCAGCTCCGGACAGGCTACAGATACGCAGTATTTT. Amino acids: CASSSGQATDTQYF.